What follows describes a single TCR beta chain. Its specificity is not known. This sample stems from a study of Graves' ophthalmopathy and Graves' hyperthyroidism. Overall study results and limits: Detected in blood as well were most expanded thyroid clonotypes with frequency above 0.001. A model built from 13 signatures distinguished ophthalmopathy from stable hyperthyroidism with roughly 90% sensitivity and 81.08% specificity.

CDR3 length: 16 amino acids. The ends were cut back, 2 bases at V and 0 bases at J, with 14 bases in the middle. Germline V CDR1 and CDR2: SGHAT, FQDESV (reference sequence). Clinical symptoms and serum thyroxine were used for diagnosis; TRAb, thyroid ultrasound and orbital computed tomography were also relied on. Isolation of PBMCs was performed using over 8 ml of fresh peripheral blood. The authors amplified TCR beta CDR3 regions, and they did so from RNA transcripts for repertoire sequencing. The library came from an HTBI-primed first-round RT-PCR and a second-round multiplex PCR. TCRdb fed the multiplex PCR reads into MiXCR, producing one record per CDR3 protein. The data hold fewer than 650,000 distinct CDR3 sequences, with around a fifth observed a single time.

The sequence came from a woman aged 18-29 years with stable Graves' hyperthyroidism. Some clones in this sample may be carry-over from other donors' samples. This chain joins TRBV11-1 and TRBJ2-7; D is perhaps TRBD1 (5 bases). The sample was peripheral blood. The CDR3 region is CASSLTPTELSYEQYF. CDR3 coding DNA: TGTGCCAGCAGCTTAACCCCGACAGAGCTCTCCTACGAGCAGTACTTC.